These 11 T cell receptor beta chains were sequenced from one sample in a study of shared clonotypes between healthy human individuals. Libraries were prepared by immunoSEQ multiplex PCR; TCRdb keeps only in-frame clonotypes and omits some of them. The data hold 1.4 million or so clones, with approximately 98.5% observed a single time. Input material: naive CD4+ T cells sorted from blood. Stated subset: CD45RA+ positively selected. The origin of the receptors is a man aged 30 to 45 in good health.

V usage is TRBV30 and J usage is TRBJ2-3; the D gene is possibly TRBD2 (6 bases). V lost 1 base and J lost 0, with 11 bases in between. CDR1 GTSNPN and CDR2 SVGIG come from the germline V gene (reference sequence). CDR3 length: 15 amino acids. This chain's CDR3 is CAWSDLRGSTDTQYF. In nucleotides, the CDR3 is TGTGCCTGGAGTGACCTCCGGGGGAGCACAGATACGCAGTATTTT.

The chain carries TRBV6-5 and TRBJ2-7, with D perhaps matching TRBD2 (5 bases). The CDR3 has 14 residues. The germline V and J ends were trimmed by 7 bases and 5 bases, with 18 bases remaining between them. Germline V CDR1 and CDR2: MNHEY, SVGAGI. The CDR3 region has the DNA TGTGCCAGCATGAGGCCCGGGGTCTTGCACGAGCAGTACTTC. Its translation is CASMRPGVLHEQYF.

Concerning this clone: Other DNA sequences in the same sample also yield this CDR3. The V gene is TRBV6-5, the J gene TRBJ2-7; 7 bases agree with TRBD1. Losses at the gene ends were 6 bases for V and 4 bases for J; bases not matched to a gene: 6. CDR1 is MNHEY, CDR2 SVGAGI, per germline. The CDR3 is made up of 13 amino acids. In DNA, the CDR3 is TGTGCCAGCAGACGACAGGGATCTTACGAGCAGTACTTC. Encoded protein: CASRRQGSYEQYF.

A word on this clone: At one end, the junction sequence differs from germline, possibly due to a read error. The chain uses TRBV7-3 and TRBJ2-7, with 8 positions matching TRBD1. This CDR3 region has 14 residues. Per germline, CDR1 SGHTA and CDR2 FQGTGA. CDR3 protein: CASSITTGVYEQYF. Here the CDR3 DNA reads TGTGCCAGCAGCATAACGACAGGGGTCTACGAGCAGTACTTC.

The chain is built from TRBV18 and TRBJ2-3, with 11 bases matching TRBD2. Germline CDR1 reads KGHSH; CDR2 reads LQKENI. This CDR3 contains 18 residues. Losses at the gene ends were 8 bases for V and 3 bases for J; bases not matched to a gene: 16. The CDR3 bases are TGTGCCAGCCACCGCAAGGGACTAGCGGCGGAAGGTACAGATACGCAGTATTTT. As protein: CASHRKGLAAEGTDTQYF.

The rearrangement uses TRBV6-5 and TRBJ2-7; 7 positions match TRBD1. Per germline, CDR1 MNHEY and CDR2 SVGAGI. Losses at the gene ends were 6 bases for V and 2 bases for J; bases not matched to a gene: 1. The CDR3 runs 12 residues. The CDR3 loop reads CASRGQPYEQYF. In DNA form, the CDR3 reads TGTGCCAGCAGGGGACAGCCCTACGAGCAGTACTTC.

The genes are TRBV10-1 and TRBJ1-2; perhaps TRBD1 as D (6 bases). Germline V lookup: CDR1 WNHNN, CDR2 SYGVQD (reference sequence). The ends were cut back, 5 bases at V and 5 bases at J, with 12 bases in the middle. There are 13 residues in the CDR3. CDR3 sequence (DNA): TGCGCCAGCAGTTTACAGGGTACTTATGGCTACACCTTC. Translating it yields CASSLQGTYGYTF.

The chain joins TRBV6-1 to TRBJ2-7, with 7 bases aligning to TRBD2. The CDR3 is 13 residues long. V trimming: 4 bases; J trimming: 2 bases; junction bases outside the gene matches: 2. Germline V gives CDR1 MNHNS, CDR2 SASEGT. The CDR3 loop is CASSVGTTYEQYF. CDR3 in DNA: TGTGCCAGCAGTGTAGGGACTACCTACGAGCAGTACTTC.

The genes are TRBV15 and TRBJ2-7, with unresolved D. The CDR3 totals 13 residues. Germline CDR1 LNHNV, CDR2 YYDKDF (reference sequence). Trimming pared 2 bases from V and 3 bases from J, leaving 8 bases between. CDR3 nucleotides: TGTGCCACCAGCAGACGCAAATACTACGAGCAGTACTTC. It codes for CATSRRKYYEQYF.

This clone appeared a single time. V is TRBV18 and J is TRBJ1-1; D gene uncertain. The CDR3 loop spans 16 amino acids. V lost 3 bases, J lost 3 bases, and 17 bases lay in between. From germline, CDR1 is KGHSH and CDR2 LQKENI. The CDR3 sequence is CASSPETRMRDTEAFF. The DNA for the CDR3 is TGTGCCAGCTCACCGGAGACCCGCATGAGGGACACTGAAGCTTTCTTT.

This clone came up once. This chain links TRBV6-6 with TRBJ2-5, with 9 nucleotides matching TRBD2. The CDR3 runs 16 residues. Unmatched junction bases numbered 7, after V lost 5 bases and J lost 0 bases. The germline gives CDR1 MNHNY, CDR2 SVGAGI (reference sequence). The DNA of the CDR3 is TGTGCCAGCAGTCATCTAGCGGGAAAGTACCAAGAGACCCAGTACTTC. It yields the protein CASSHLAGKYQETQYF.